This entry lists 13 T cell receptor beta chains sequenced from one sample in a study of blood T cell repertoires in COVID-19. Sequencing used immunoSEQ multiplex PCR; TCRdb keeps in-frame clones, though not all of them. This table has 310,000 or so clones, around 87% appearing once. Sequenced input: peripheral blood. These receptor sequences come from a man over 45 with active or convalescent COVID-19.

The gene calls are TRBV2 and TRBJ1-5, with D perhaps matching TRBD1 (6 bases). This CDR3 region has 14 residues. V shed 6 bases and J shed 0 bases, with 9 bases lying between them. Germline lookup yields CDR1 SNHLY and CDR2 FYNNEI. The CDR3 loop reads CASRRTDSNQPQHF. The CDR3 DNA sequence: TGTGCCAGCAGACGGACAGATAGCAATCAGCCCCAGCATTTT.

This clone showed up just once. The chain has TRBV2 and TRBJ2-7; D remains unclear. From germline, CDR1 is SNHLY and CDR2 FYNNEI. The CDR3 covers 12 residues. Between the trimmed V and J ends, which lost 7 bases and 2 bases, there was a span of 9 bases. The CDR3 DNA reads TGTGCCAGCACCCATTTTCCCTACGAGCAGTACTTC. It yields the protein CASTHFPYEQYF.

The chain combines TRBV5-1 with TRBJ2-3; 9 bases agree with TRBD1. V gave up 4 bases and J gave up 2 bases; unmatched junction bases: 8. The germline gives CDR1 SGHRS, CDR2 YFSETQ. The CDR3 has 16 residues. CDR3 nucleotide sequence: TGCGCCAGCAGCCAGGACAGGGGCCAACCCACAGATACGCAGTATTTT. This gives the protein CASSQDRGQPTDTQYF.

The CDR3 coding sequence is TGTGCCAGCAGTTACACACCCCTCCGGGTATCGGGCACTGAAGCTTTCTTT. Its translation: CASSYTPLRVSGTEAFF. The rearrangement joins TRBV6-2 or TRBV6-3 to TRBJ1-1; D is undetermined. Germline V gene data show CDR1 as MNHEY and CDR2 as SVGEGT. The CDR3 is 17 amino acids. Between the trimmed V and J ends, which lost 2 bases and 4 bases, there was a span of 20 bases.

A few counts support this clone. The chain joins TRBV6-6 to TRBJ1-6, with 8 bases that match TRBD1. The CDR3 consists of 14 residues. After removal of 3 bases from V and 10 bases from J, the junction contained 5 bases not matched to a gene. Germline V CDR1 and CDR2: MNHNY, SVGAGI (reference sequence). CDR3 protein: CASSYTGGLSPLHF. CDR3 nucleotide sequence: TGTGCCAGCAGTTATACAGGGGGTTTATCACCCCTCCACTTT.

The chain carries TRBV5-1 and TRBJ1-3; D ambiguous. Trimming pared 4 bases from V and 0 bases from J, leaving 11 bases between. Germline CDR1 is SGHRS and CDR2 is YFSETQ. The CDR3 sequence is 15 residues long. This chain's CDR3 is CASSPLSRSGNTIYF. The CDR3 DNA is TGCGCCAGCAGCCCCCTGAGTCGCTCTGGAAACACCATATATTTT.

The CDR3 reads CASSPGAGGPENEQFF. CDR3 nucleotide sequence: TGCGCCAGCAGCCCCGGGGCGGGAGGGCCCGAGAATGAGCAGTTCTTC. The V gene is TRBV5-1, the J gene TRBJ2-1; 9 nucleotides agree with TRBD2. J lost 7 bases, V lost 4 bases, and 12 bases had no gene match. CDR1 and CDR2 from the germline V gene are SGHRS and YFSETQ. This CDR3 is 16 amino acids long.

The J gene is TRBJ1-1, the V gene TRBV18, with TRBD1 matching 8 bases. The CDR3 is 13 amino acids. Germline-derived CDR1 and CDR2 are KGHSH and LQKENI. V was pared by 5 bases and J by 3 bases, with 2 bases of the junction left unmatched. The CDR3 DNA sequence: TGTGCCAGCTCAAAGGACAGGGACACTGAAGCTTTCTTT. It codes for CASSKDRDTEAFF.

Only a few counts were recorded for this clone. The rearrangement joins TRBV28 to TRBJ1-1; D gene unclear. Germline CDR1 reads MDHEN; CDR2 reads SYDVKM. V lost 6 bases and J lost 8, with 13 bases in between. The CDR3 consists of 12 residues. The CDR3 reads CASSPTVQEAFF. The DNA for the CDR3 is TGTGCCAGCAGCCCCACAGTCCAGGAAGCTTTCTTT.

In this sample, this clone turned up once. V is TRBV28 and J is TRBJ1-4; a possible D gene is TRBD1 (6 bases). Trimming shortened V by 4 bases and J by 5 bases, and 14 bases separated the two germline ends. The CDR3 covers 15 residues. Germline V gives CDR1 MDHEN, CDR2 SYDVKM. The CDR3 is CASSSPTGRNEKLFF. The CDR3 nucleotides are TGTGCCAGCAGTTCCCCGACAGGACGAAATGAAAAACTGTTTTTT.

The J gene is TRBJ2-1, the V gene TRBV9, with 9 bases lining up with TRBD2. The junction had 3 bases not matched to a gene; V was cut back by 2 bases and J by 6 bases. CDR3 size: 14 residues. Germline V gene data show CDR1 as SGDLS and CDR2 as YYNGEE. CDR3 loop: CASSVGLAPNEQFF. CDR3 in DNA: TGTGCCAGCAGCGTGGGACTAGCCCCCAATGAGCAGTTCTTC. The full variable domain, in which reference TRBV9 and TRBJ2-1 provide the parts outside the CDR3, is DSGVTQTPKHLITATGQRVTLRCSPRSGDLSVYWYQQSLDQGLQFLIQYYNGEERAKGNILERFSAQQFPDLHSELNLSSLELGDSALYFCASSVGLAPNEQFFGPGTRLTVL.

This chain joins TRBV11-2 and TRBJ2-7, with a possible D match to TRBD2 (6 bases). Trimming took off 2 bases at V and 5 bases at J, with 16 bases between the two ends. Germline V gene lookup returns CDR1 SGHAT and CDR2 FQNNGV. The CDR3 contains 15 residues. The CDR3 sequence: CASSLRRQRADEQYF. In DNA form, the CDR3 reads TGTGCCAGCAGCTTAAGAAGACAGCGGGCCGACGAGCAGTACTTC.

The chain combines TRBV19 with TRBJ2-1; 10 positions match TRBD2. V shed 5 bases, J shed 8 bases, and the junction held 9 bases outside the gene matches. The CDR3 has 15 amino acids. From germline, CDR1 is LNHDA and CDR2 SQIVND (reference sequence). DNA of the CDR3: TGTGCCAGTAGTGCCTCTAGCGGGAGAATCCATGAGCAGTTCTTC. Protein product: CASSASSGRIHEQFF.